The sequence of this T cell receptor (beta chain) was determined in a study of identical twins. The CDR3 is made up of 14 amino acids. V lost 7 bases and J 1 base, leaving 15 bases between the germline ends. Germline values: CDR1 DFQATT, CDR2 SNEGSKA (reference sequence). Template switching added a universal primer site; cDNA carried unique molecular identifiers. Via MiXCR, TCRdb re-called the 5' RACE reads, giving one row per CDR3 protein. The repertoire holds 450,000 to 650,000 distinct CDR3 sequences, 7.5% to 10% seen once, with 2.5% to 3% in the top ten. The same sample was also used in a study of yellow fever vaccine responses in identical twins.

The receptor comes from a woman younger than 30 in good health. The chain links TRBV20-1 to TRBJ2-3; D gene uncertain. Sequences were obtained from PBMCs. The CDR3 here is CSGRAPRGTDTQYF. Here the CDR3 DNA reads TGCAGTGGACGCGCGCCAAGGGGCACAGATACGCAGTATTTT.